This TCR beta chain was captured by sequencing in a study of shared clonotypes between healthy human individuals. Study-wide context: For every donor, three CD4 naive, three CD4 memory, two CD8 naive and one CD8 memory plates were used.

To note about this clone: Its target is not known.

Genomic DNA belonging to each subset was distributed in equal measure over several immunoSEQ plates. Libraries were prepared by immunoSEQ multiplex PCR; TCRdb keeps only in-frame clonotypes and omits some of them. Of approximately 2.4 million clones in the sample, approximately 95% are singletons; the top ten hold roughly 0.13%. Study results and limitations: In this cohort, only blood was sampled, and tissue repertoires likely differ.

Trimming removed 3 bases from V and 6 bases from J; junction bases left unmatched: 4. CDR1 SGHTS and CDR2 YDEGEE come from the germline V gene. The CDR3 is made up of 16 amino acids. This TCR derives from a man between 18 and 29 years old in good health. The rearrangement joins TRBV5-8 to TRBJ1-6; 12 bases fit TRBD1. The sequenced material came from naive CD4+ T cells sorted from blood. Subset defined: CD45RA+ positively selected. CDR3 amino acids: CASSSGQGARNSPLHF. In nucleotides, the CDR3 is TGTGCCAGCAGCTCGGGACAGGGGGCTCGTAATTCACCCCTCCACTTT.